The clone carrying this TCR beta chain was picked up many times. Its antigen remains unknown. The CDR3 sequence is 14 residues long. CDR1 is DFQATT and CDR2 is SNEGSKA in the germline V gene (reference sequence). Trimming cost V 3 bases and J 1 base, with 12 bases left between them. TCRdb recomputed calls from the RT-PCR reads with MiXCR, one row per CDR3 protein. Here the sample spans 150,000 to 200,000 distinct CDR3 sequences, approximately 11% being singletons. The sample belongs to a study of response to subunit inactivated influenza vaccine. Broader study findings: Authors suggested each seasonal flu vaccination may recruit only limited numbers of new T cells.

This sequence originates from a man aged 45 to 75 who received an inactivated influenza vaccine. The sample consisted of CD8+ T cells sorted from PBMCs, taken about 23 months after vaccination. The chain recombines TRBV20-1 with TRBJ1-1; D call uncertain. The chain's CDR3 is CSASEFGGNTEAFF. CDR3 DNA: TGCAGTGCTAGTGAATTTGGCGGGAACACTGAAGCTTTCTTT.